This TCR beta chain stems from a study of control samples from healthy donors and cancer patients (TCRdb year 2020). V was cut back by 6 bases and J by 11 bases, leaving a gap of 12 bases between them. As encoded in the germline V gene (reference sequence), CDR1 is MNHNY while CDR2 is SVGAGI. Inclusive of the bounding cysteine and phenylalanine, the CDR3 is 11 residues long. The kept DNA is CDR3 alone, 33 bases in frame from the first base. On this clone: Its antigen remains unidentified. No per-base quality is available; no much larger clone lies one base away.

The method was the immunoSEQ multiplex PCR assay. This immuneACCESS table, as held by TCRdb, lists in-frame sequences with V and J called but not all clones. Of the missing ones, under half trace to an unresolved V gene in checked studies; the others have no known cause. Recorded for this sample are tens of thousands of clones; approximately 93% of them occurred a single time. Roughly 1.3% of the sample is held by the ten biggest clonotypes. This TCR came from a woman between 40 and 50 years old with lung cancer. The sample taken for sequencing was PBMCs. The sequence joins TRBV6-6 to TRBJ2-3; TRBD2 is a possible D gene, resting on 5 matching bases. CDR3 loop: CASSLEGKQYF. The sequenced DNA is TGTGCCAGCAGCCTCGAGGGAAAGCAGTATTTT.